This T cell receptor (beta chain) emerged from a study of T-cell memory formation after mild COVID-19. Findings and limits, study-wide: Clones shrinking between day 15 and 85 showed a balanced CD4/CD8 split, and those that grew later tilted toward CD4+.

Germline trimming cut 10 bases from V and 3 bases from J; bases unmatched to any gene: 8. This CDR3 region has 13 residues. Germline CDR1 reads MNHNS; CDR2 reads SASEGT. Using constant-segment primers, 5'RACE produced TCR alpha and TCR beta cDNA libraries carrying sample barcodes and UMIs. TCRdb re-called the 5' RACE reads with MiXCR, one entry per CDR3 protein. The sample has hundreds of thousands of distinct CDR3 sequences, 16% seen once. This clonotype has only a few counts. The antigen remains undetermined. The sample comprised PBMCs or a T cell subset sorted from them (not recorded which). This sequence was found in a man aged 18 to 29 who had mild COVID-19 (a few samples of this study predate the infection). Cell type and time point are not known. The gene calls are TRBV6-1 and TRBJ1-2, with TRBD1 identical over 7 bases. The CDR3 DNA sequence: TGTGCCACCCTAAGGGACAGCTACTATGGCTACACCTTC. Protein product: CATLRDSYYGYTF.